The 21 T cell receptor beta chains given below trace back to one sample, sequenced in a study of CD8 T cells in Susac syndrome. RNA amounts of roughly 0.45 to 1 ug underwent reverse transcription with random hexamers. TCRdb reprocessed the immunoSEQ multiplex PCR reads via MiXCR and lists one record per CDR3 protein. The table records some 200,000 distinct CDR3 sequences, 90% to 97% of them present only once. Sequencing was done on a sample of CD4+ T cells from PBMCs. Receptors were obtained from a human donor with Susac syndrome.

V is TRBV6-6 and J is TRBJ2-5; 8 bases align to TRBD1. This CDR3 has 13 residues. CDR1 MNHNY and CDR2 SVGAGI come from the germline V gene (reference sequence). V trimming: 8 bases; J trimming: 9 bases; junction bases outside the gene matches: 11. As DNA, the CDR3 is TGTGCCAGCGAGGTCGGGGACAGGATGGCCCAGTACTTC. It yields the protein CASEVGDRMAQYF.

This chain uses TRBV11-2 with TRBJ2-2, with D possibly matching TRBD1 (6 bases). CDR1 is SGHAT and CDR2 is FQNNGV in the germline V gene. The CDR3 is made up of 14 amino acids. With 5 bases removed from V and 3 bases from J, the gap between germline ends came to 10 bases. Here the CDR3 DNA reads TGTGCCAGCAGCCTCGACAGGCACACCGGGGAGCTGTTTTTT. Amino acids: CASSLDRHTGELFF.

The CDR3 nucleotides read TGTGCCAGCAGCCGCCTGGGACAGGGTGAGCAGTTCTTC. Protein sequence: CASSRLGQGEQFF. This chain uses TRBV3-1 with TRBJ2-1; 9 bases are a match to TRBD1. There are 13 residues in the CDR3. From germline, CDR1 is LGHDT and CDR2 YNNKEL (reference sequence). With 4 bases clipped from V and 9 bases from J, the junction kept 4 bases outside the gene matches.

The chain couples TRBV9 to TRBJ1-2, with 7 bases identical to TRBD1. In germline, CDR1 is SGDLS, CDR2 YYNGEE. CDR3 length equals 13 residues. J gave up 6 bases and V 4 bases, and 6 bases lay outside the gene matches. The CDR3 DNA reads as TGTGCCAGCAGCACCCGACAGGGTGATGGCTACACCTTC. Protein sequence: CASSTRQGDGYTF.

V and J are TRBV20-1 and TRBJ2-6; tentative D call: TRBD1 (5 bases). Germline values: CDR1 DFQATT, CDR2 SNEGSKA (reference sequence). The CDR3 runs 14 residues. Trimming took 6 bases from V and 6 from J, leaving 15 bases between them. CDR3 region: CSAITGLEANVLTF. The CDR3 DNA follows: TGCAGTGCAATTACAGGTTTGGAGGCCAACGTCCTGACTTTC.

CDR3 bases: TGTGCCAGCAGCCAAGACTCGAATGAGCAGTTCTTC. It yields the protein CASSQDSNEQFF. The chain joins TRBV14 to TRBJ2-1; D gene unclear. Germline V gene sequence: CDR1 SGHDN, CDR2 FVKESK. CDR3 size: 12 residues. Deletions cut 0 bases from V and 7 bases from J, with 4 bases between.

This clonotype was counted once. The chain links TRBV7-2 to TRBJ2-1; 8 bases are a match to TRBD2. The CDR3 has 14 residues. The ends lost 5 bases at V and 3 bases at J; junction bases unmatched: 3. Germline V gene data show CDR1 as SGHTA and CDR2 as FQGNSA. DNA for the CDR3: TGTGCCAGCAGCCAGGGACTAGACTACAATGAGCAGTTCTTC. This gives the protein CASSQGLDYNEQFF.

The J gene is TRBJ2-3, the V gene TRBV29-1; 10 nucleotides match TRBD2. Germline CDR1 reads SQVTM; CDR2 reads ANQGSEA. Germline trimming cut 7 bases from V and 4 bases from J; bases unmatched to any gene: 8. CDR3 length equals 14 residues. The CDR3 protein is CSAESSGGPDTQYF. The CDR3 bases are TGCAGCGCCGAGTCTAGCGGGGGTCCAGATACGCAGTATTTT.

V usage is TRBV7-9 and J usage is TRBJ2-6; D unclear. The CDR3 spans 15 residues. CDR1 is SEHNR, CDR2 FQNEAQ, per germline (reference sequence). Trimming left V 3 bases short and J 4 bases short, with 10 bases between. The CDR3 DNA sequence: TGTGCCAGCAGCTTTCGAAATACCGGGGCCAACGTCCTGACTTTC. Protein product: CASSFRNTGANVLTF.

Written as DNA, the CDR3 is TGTGCCTGGAGTGTAAGCAGGATAGCGGCCGAAGCTTTCTTT. It encodes CAWSVSRIAAEAFF. The chain couples TRBV30 to TRBJ1-1, with D unclear. With 0 bases removed from V and 8 bases from J, the gap between germline ends came to 16 bases. The germline V gene has CDR1 GTSNPN and CDR2 SVGIG (reference sequence). The CDR3 extends over 14 amino acids.

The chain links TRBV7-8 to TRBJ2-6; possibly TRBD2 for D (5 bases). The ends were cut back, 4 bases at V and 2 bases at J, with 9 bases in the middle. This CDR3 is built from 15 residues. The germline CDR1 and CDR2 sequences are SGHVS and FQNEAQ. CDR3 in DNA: TGTGCCAGCAGCTCGTGGGAGCCTGGGGCCAACGTCCTGACTTTC. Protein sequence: CASSSWEPGANVLTF.

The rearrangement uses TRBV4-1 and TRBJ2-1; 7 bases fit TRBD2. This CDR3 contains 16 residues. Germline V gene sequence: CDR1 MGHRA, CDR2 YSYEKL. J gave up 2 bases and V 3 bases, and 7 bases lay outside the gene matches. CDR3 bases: TGCGCCAGCAGCCAGATCTACAGCGGGGCCTACAATGAGCAGTTCTTC. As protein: CASSQIYSGAYNEQFF.

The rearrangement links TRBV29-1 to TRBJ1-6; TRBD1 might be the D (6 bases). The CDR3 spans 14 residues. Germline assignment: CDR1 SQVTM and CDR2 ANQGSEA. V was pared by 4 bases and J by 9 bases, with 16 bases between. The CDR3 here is CSVGEGGSSSPLHF. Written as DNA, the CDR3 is TGCAGCGTTGGGGAAGGGGGTTCGAGTTCACCCCTCCACTTT.

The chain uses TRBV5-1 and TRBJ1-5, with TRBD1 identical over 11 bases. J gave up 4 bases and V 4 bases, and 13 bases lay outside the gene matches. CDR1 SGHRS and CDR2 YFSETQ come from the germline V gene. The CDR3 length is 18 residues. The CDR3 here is CASSHYSDRGLWNQPQHF. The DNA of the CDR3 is TGCGCCAGCAGCCACTATTCGGACAGGGGGCTTTGGAATCAGCCCCAGCATTTT.

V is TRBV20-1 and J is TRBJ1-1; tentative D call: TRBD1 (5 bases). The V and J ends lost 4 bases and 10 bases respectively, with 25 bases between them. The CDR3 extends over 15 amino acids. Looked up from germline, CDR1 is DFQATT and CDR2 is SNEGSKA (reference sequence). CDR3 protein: CSATELRGRPRIAFF. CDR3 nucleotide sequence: TGCAGTGCTACTGAGTTGAGGGGACGACCTCGGATAGCTTTCTTT.

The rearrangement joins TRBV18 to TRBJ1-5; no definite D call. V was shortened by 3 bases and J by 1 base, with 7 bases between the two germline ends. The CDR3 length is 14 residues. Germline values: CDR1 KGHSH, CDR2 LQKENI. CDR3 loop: CASSPGGSNQPQHF. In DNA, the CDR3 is TGTGCCAGCTCACCCGGAGGGAGCAATCAGCCCCAGCATTTT.

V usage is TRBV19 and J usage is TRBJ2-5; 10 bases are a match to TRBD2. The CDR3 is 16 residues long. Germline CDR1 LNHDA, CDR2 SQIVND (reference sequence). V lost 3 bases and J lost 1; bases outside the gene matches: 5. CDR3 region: CASSIPRTSGQETQYF. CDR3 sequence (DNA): TGTGCCAGTAGTATCCCGAGGACTAGCGGCCAAGAGACCCAGTACTTC. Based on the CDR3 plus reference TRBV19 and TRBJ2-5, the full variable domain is DGGITQSPKYLFRKEGQNVTLSCEQNLNHDAMYWYRQDPGQGLRLIYYSQIVNDFQKGDIAEGYSVSREKKESFPLTVTSAQKNPTAFYLCASSIPRTSGQETQYFGPGTRLLVL.

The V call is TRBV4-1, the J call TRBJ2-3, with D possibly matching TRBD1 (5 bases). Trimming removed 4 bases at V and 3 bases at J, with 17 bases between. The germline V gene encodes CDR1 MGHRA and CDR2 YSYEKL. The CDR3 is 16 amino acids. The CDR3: CASSPGRVGVTDTQYF. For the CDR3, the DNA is TGCGCCAGCAGCCCTGGCAGGGTTGGGGTGACAGATACGCAGTATTTT.

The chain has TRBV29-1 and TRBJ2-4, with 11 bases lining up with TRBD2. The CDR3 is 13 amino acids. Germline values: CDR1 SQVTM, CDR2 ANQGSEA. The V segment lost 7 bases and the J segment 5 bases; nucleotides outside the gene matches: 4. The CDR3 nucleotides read TGCAGCGCCGATAGCGGGGGGGAAAACATTCAGTACTTC. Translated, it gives CSADSGGENIQYF.

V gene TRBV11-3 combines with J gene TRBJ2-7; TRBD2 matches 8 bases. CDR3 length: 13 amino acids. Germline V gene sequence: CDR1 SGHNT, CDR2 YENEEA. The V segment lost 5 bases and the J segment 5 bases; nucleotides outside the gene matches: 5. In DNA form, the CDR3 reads TGTGCCAGCAGCAAGACTAGCGTCAACGAGCAGTACTTC. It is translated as CASSKTSVNEQYF.

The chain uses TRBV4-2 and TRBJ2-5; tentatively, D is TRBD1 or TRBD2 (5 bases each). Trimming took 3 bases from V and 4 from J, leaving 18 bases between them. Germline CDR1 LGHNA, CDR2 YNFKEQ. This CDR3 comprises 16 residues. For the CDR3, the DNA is TGTGCCAGCAGCCAGCCCGGACTGGGGGAGAGAGAGACCCAGTACTTC. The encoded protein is CASSQPGLGERETQYF.